This T cell receptor (beta chain) is drawn from a study of shared clonotypes between healthy human individuals (dated by TCRdb to the early 2020s). Regarding the complete study: The cohort included three men and two women between 18 and 49 years of age. Blood TCR repertoires of a handful of healthy adults were deeply sequenced to estimate repertoire size and the extent of clonotype sharing between individuals. To increase sequencing depth and limit assay-specific biases, TCR repertoire library preparation and sequencing were carried out by different laboratories using diverse techniques. For each donor, CD4 naive and CD4 memory were each run on three plates, CD8 naive on two plates, and CD8 memory on one plate. Leukapheresis yielded between about 0.85 and 10 billion PBMCs per donor. The full study reports these points: Approximately 5% of naive CD4, 3.5% of naive CD8, approximately 2.2% of memory CD4, and 0.4% of memory CD8 clonotypes were shared across several donors. Pairwise subsampling led to the expectation that sequencing depth would affect the degree of clonotype sharing among donors. Because the study included only a small number of donors, the genetic and exposure-history diversity represented was limited. Sampling was limited to blood, and TCR repertoires in tissue likely differ from TCR repertoires in blood. Higher generation probabilities were observed for clonotypes shared by all four sorted-subset donors than for non-shared clonotypes. Incomplete sequencing was indicated by rarefaction of sorted-subset datasets, despite the large sequencing depth. Naive subsets generally had larger estimated clonotype richness than memory subsets did.

TCR CDR3 regions were amplified from genomic DNA by multiplex PCR using the deep immunoSEQ assay. Extracted genomic DNA from each cell subset was spread evenly across all wells of several immunoSEQ 96-well plates, with each plate serving as a replicate. For sorted subsets, each replicate PCR was loaded with about 0.2 ug genomic DNA, equivalent to 32,000 or so T cell genomes. The purified libraries were quantified using a Qubit 3.0 fluorometer, sized with a Bioanalyzer 2100, and then quantified again using the KAPA Library Quantification kit. Every immunoSEQ 96-well plate was sequenced on a separate single-read 150-cycle Illumina NextSeq 550 flow cell. As for the original processing: The immunoSEQ output contained only junctional sequences without quality scores, so filtering could not match that applied to full-length reads. To assign V/J genes and CDR3, sequences were annotated against IMGT germline references using PyIR, a Python wrapper for IgBLAST v1.9. Any read was removed if the V/J assignment was weak (E-value above 1e-6), the CDR3 was missing, or the read contained stop codons, out-of-frame junctions, or ambiguous translated residues. V3J clonotypes were defined by identical inferred V gene, J gene, and CDR3 amino acid sequence. Percentage overlap between repertoires was computed as shared unique clonotypes divided by the size of the smaller repertoire. Three approaches were used to assess repertoire richness: RTK rarefaction, the Chao1 estimator, and Recon v2.1 estimates of unobserved clonotypes. Generation probabilities were computed with OLGA for all TCRbeta clonotypes obtained by the gDNA method from a few donors. TCRdb provides this immuneACCESS table in a form limited to in-frame rearrangements. Some clones are lacking; in checked studies, under half of them reflect an unresolved V gene, and why the rest are absent is not known. V, J and clone size were drawn from that table, and D and trimming were deduced from the DNA. The sample contains approximately 640,000 clones, roughly 78% of them found a single time. The ten largest clones capture less than 2% of the sample.

V trim: 5 bases; J trim: 4 bases; unmatched bases: 6. The CDR3 spans 15 residues, from the cysteine through the phenylalanine. CDR3 DNA is the only sequence kept; it has 45 bases, read in frame from the first base. From the germline V gene, CDR1 is MNHEY and CDR2 is SVGAGI. The donors were healthy, HIV-negative adults who had no recently reported acute infections or vaccinations. Every donor was a Caucasian adult living in Nashville, Tennessee, USA. CD4+ T cells were enriched through magnetic negative selection, after which naive cells were positively selected on CD45RA and the remaining negative fraction served as the memory subset. Blood was obtained by leukapheresis, after which PBMCs were separated by Ficoll-Histopaque density gradient centrifugation and cryopreserved in liquid nitrogen vapor phase. Purity and quantity of every magnetically sorted T cell population were checked by analytical flow cytometry. Genomic DNA was isolated from every sorted fraction and measured by UV absorbance on a Nanodrop 2000c.

Turning to this clone: No cognate antigen has been identified for it. The sample holds no much larger clone one base away, and base qualities are not on file.

The specimen was memory CD4+ T cells sorted from blood. The cell subset or site label, read with the paper, signifies: CD45RA-negative fraction. The sequence is built from TRBV6-5 and TRBJ1-4, and 8 junction bases match TRBD1. The receptor comes from a woman in her thirties in good health. The sequence in DNA is TGTGCCAGCAGTATGACAGGGGCTTATAATGAAAAACTGTTTTTT. Translated, this is CASSMTGAYNEKLFF.